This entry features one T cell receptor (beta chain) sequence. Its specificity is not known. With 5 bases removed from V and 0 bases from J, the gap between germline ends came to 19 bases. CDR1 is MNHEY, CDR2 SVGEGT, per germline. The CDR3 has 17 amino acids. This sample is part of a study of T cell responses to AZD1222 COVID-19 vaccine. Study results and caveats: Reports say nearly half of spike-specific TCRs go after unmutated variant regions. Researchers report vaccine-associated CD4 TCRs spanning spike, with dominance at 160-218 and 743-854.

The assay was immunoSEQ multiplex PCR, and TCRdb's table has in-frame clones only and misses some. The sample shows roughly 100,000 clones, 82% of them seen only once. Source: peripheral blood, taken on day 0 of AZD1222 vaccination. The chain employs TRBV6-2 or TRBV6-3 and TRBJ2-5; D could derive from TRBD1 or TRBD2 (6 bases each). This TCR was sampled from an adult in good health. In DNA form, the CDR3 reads TGTGCCAGCAGTGGGACTCCAGGGGCGAAGTACCAAGAGACCCAGTACTTC. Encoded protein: CASSGTPGAKYQETQYF.